Below, one T cell receptor beta chain is given with its context. The target antigen is unknown. Per germline, CDR1 MDHEN and CDR2 SYDVKM. The CDR3 spans 14 residues. Deletions cut 2 bases from V and 7 bases from J, with 12 bases between. This specimen belongs to a study of shared clonotypes between healthy human individuals. Overall study results and limits: Compared with memory subsets, naive subsets generally had larger estimated richness.

The test was conducted at deep level. Several immunoSEQ plates held equal portions of the genomic DNA taken from each subset. The method was immunoSEQ multiplex PCR; TCRdb's version includes in-frame clones alone and lacks a portion of them. The profile shows 1,500,000 or so clones, roughly 96% of them singletons. This rearrangement joins TRBV28 to TRBJ2-1; D possibly corresponds to TRBD1 (5 bases). This sequence originates from a man aged 25 to 45 in good health. Material: naive CD4+ T cells sorted from blood. As for subset: CD45RA+ positively selected. Here the CDR3 DNA reads TGTGCCAGCAGTTTAGAAAGGCCAGGGAATGAGCAGTTCTTC. Translation gives CASSLERPGNEQFF.